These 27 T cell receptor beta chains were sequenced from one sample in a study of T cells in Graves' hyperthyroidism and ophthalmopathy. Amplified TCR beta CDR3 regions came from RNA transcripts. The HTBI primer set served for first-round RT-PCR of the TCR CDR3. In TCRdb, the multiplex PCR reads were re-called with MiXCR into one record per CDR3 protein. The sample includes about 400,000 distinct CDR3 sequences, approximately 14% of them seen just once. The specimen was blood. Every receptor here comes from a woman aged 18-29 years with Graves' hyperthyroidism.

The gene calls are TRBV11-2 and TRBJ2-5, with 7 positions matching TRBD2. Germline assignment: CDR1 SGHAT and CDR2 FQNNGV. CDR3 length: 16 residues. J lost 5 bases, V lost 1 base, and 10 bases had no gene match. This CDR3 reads CASSLGLADPRETQYF. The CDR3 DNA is TGTGCCAGCAGCTTAGGCCTAGCGGACCCCCGGGAGACCCAGTACTTC.

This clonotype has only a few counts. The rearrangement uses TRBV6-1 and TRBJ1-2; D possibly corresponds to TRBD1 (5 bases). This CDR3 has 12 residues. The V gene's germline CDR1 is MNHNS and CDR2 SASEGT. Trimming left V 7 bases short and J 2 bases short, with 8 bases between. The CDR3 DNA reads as TGTGCCAGCAAACGACAGAACTATGGCTACACCTTC. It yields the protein CASKRQNYGYTF.

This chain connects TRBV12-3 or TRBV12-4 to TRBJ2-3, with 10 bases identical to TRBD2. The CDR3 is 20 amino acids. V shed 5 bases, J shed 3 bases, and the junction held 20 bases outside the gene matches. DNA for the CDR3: TGTGCCAGCAGTCCGGAGGGACTAGCGAGAGTTGGCGTAAGAACAGATACGCAGTATTTT. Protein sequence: CASSPEGLARVGVRTDTQYF.

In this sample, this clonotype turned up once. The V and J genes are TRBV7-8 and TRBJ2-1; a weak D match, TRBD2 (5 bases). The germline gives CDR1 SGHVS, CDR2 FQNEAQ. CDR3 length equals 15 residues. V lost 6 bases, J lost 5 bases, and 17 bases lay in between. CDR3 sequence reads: CASRLTRLFNNEQFF. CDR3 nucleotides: TGTGCCAGCAGACTCACTAGACTGTTCAACAATGAGCAGTTCTTC.

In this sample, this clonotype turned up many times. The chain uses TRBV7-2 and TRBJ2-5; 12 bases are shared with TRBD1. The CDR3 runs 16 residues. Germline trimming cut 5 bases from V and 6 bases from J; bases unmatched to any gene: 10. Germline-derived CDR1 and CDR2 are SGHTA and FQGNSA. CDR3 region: CASSVGTGGILQTQYF. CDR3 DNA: TGTGCCAGCAGCGTAGGGACAGGGGGCATCTTGCAGACCCAGTACTTC.

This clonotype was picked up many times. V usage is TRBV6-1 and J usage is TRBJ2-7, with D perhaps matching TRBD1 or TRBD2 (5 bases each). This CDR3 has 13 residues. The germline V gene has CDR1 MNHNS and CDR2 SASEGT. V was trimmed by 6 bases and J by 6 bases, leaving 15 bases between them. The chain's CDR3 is CASSRFRGSEQYF. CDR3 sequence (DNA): TGTGCCAGCAGCCGGTTCCGGGGCTCCGAGCAGTACTTC.

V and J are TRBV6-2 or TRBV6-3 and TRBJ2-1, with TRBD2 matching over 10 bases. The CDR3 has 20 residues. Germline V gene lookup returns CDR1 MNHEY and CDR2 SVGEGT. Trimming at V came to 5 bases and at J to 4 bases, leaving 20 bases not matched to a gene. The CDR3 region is CASSRKPRTSGAPLYNEQFF. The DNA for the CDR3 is TGTGCCAGCAGTAGAAAGCCCAGAACTAGCGGGGCCCCCCTTTACAATGAGCAGTTCTTC.

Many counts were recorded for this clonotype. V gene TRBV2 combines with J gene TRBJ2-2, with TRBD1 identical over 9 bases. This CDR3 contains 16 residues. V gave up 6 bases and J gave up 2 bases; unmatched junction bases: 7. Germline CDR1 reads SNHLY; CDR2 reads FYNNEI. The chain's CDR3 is CASRSTDRGNTGELFF. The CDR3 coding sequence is TGTGCCAGCAGATCCACGGACAGGGGCAACACCGGGGAGCTGTTTTTT.

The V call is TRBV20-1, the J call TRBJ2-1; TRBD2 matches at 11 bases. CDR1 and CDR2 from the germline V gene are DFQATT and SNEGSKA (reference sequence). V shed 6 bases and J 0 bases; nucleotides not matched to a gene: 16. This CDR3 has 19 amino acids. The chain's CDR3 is CSAEVYTSGGSSSYNEQFF. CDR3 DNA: TGCAGTGCAGAAGTCTACACTAGCGGGGGTTCTAGCTCCTACAATGAGCAGTTCTTC.

CDR3 amino acids: CASSSGSGESDTQYF. As DNA, the CDR3 is TGTGCCAGCAGCTCGGGTAGCGGAGAAAGCGATACGCAGTATTTT. The chain has TRBV7-9 and TRBJ2-3, with D possibly being TRBD2 (6 bases). Trimming pared 4 bases from V and 6 bases from J, leaving 17 bases between. This CDR3 spans 15 amino acids. The germline V gene encodes CDR1 SEHNR and CDR2 FQNEAQ (reference sequence).

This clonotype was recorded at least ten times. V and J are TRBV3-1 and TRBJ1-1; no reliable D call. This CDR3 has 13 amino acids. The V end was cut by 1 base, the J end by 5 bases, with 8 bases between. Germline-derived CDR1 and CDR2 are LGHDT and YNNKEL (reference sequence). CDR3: CASSQVPGTEAFF. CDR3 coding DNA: TGTGCCAGCAGCCAAGTACCGGGGACTGAAGCTTTCTTT.

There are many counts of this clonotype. The CDR3 loop is CASSDRSTGAYEQYF. CDR3 sequence (DNA): TGTGCCAGCAGTGACCGGAGTACCGGGGCTTACGAGCAGTACTTC. This chain joins TRBV2 and TRBJ2-7; TRBD1 or TRBD2 may be the D gene (5 bases each). This CDR3 is built from 15 residues. Trimming left V 3 bases short and J 4 bases short, with 16 bases between. Germline V gene sequence: CDR1 SNHLY, CDR2 FYNNEI. Combining the CDR3 with reference TRBV2 and TRBJ2-7 gives the whole variable domain EPEVTQTPSHQVTQMGQEVILRCVPISNHLYFYWYRQILGQKVEFLVSFYNNEISEKSEIFDDQFSVERPDGSNFTLKIRSTKLEDSAMYFCASSDRSTGAYEQYFGPGTRLTVT.

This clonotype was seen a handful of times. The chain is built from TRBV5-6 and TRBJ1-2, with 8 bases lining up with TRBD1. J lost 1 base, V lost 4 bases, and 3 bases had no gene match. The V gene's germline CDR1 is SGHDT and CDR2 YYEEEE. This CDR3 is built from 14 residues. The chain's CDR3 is CASSATGDNYGYTF. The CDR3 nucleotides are TGTGCCAGCAGCGCGACAGGGGATAACTATGGCTACACCTTC.

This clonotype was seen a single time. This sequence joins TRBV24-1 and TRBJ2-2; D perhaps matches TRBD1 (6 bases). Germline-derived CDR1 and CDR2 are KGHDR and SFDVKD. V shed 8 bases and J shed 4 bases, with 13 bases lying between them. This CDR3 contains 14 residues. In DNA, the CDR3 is TGTGCCACCATCCGGGACATCTCCACCGGGGAGCTGTTTTTT. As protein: CATIRDISTGELFF.

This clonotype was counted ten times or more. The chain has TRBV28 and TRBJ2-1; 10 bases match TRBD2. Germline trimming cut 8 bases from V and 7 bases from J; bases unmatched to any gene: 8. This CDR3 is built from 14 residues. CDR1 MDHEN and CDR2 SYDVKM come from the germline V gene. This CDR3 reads CASGAGGPGNEQFF. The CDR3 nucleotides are TGTGCCAGCGGAGCGGGAGGGCCAGGAAATGAGCAGTTCTTC.

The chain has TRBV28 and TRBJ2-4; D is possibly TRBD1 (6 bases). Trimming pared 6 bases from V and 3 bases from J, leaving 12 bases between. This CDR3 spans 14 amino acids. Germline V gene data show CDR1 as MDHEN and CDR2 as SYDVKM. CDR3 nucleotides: TGTGCCAGCAGGGACAGCCGGGGCAAAAACATTCAGTACTTC. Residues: CASRDSRGKNIQYF.

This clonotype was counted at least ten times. This CDR3 reads CASKFGRGGLSEQFF. The CDR3 nucleotides are TGTGCCAGCAAATTCGGGCGGGGGGGCCTATCTGAGCAGTTCTTC. This chain uses TRBV12-3 or TRBV12-4 with TRBJ2-1, with 9 bases aligning to TRBD2. V was pared by 7 bases and J by 9 bases, with 13 bases of the junction left unmatched. This CDR3 has 15 residues.

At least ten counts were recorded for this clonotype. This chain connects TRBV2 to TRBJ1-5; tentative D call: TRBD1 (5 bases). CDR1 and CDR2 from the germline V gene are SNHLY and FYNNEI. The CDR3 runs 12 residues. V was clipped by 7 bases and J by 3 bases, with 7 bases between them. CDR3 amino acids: CASKGNNQPQHF. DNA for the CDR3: TGTGCCAGCAAGGGGAACAATCAGCCCCAGCATTTT. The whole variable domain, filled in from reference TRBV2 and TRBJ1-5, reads EPEVTQTPSHQVTQMGQEVILRCVPISNHLYFYWYRQILGQKVEFLVSFYNNEISEKSEIFDDQFSVERPDGSNFTLKIRSTKLEDSAMYFCASKGNNQPQHFGDGTRLSIL.

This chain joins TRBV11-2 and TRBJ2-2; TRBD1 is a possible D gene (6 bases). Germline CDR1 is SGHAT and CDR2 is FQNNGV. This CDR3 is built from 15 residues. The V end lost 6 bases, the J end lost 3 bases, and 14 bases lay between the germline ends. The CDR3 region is CASRGVAGDTGELFF. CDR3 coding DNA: TGTGCCAGCAGGGGCGTGGCAGGGGACACCGGGGAGCTGTTTTTT.

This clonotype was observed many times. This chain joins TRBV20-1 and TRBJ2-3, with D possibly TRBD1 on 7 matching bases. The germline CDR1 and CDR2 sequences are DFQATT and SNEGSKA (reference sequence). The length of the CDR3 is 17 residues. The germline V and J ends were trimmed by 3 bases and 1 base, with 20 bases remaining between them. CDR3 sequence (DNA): TGCAGTGCTAGCTCCCCAGGGGGGCGAATCGGCACAGATACGCAGTATTTT. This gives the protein CSASSPGGRIGTDTQYF.

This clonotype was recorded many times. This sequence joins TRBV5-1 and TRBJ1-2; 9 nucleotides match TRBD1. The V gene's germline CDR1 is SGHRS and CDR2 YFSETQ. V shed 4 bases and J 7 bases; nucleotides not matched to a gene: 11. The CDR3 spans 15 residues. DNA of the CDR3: TGCGCCAGCAGCACGGGGAATACAGGGGGCTTTGGCTACACCTTC. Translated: CASSTGNTGGFGYTF. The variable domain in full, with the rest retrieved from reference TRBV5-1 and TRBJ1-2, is KAGVTQTPRYLIKTRGQQVTLSCSPISGHRSVSWYQQTPGQGLQFLFEYFSETQRNKGNFPGRFSGRQFSNSRSEMNVSTLELGDSALYLCASSTGNTGGFGYTFGSGTRLTVV.

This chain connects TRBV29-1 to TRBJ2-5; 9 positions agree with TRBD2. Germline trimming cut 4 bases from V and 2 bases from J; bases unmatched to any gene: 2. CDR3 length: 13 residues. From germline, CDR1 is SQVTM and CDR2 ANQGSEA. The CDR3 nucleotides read TGCAGCGTTGGTCTAGCGGGACAAGAGACCCAGTACTTC. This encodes CSVGLAGQETQYF.

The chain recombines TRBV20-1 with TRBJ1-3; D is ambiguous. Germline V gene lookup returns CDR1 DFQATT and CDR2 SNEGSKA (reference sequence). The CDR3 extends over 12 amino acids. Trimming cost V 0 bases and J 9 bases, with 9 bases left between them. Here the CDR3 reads CSARDLAFTIYF. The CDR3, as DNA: TGCAGTGCTAGAGATCTTGCTTTCACCATATATTTT.

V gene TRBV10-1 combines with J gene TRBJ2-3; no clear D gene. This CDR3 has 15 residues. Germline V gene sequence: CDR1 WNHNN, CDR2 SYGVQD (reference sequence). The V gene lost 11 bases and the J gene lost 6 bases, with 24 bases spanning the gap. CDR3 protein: CAARARVTRSDTQYF. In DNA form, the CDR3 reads TGCGCCGCCCGGGCGCGAGTCACACGGTCCGATACGCAGTATTTT.

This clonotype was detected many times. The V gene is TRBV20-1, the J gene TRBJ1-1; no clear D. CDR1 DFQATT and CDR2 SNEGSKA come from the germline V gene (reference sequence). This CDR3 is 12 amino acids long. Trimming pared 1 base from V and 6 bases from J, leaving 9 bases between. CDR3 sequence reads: CSARGEVPEAFF. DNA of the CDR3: TGCAGTGCTAGAGGGGAGGTACCTGAAGCTTTCTTT.

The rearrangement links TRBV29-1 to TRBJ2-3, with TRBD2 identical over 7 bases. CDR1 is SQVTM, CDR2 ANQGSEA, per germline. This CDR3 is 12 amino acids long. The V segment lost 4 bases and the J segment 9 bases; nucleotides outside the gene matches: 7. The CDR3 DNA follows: TGCAGCGTTGTAGGGCTAGCGGCCACGCAGTATTTT. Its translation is CSVVGLAATQYF.

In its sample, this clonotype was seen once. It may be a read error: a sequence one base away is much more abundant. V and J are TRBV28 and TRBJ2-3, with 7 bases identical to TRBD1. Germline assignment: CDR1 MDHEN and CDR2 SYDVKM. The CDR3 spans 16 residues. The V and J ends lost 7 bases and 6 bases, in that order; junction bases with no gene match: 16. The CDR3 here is CASTNQGDSNLDTQYF. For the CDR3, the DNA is TGTGCCAGCACCAACCAGGGGGACAGTAATCTGGATACGCAGTATTTT.